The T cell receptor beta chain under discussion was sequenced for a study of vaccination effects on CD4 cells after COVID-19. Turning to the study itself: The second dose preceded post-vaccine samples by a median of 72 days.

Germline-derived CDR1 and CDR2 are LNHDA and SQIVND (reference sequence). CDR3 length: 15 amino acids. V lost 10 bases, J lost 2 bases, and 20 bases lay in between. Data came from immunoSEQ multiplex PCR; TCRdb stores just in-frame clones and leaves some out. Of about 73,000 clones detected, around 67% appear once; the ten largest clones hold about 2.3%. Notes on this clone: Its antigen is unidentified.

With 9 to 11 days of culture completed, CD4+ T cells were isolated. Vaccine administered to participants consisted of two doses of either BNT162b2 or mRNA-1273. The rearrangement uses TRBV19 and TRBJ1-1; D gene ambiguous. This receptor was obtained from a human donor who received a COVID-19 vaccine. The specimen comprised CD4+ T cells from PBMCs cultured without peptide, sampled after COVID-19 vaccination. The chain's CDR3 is CATRHIGNPNTEAFF. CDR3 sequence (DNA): TGTGCCACGCGACACATAGGGAACCCTAACACTGAAGCTTTCTTT.